This T cell receptor beta chain was sequenced during a study of STAT5B mutations in CD4+ large granular lymphocyte leukemia. Across the study: Healthy donors showed HLA-associated enrichment of the CDR3 'QG' motif.

Trimming removed 3 bases at V and 4 bases at J, with 9 bases between. Germline V lookup: CDR1 MNHNS, CDR2 SASEGT. This CDR3 comprises 13 residues. In the case of this clone: Its antigen is unknown.

Study results and caveats: Main leukemic clonotypes were patient-specific, but more than 20% appeared at low frequency elsewhere.

Method: immunoSEQ multiplex PCR; TCRdb's copy keeps in-frame clones and lacks some. The repertoire holds tens of thousands of clones, with about 70% as singletons. The clonotype originates from a human donor in good health. The chain has TRBV6-1 and TRBJ2-5; D is undetermined. The sequenced material came from CD4+ T cells from blood buffy coats. CDR3 DNA sequence: TGTGCCAGCAGTGAGAACCGGATAGAGACCCAGTACTTC. Amino acids: CASSENRIETQYF.